What follows are 21 T cell receptor beta chains derived from one specimen sequenced in a study of T cells after yellow fever vaccination. TCRdb fed the 5' RACE reads into MiXCR, producing one record per CDR3 protein. This repertoire shows about 510,000 distinct CDR3 sequences, about a fifth found once; its top ten account for roughly a sixth. The sample was PBMCs, taken roughly 20 days after the first yellow fever vaccination. The origin of the receptors is a man younger than 35 who received the YFV17D yellow fever vaccine.

This sequence joins TRBV29-1 and TRBJ1-2; D call uncertain. Germline-derived CDR1 and CDR2 are SQVTM and ANQGSEA. With 5 bases removed from V and 1 base from J, the gap between germline ends came to 8 bases. This CDR3 comprises 12 residues. The CDR3 here is CSVWSDNYGYTF. The CDR3 bases are TGCAGCGTTTGGTCGGATAACTATGGCTACACCTTC.

J is TRBJ1-2 and V is TRBV5-1; a weak D match, TRBD1 (6 bases). Between the trimmed V and J ends, which lost 4 bases and 7 bases, there was a span of 17 bases. This CDR3 has 14 amino acids. CDR1 is SGHRS and CDR2 is YFSETQ in the germline V gene. DNA of the CDR3: TGCGCCAGCAGCCCAGACGACGGGGGGGCTGGCTACACCTTC. Its translation: CASSPDDGGAGYTF.

The CDR3: CASTQNLAADTQYF. CDR3 bases: TGTGCCAGCACCCAAAATCTCGCGGCAGATACGCAGTATTTT. V usage is TRBV6-2 or TRBV6-3 and J usage is TRBJ2-3; D remains unclear. The CDR3 runs 14 residues. The ends were cut back, 7 bases at V and 4 bases at J, with 15 bases in the middle. CDR1 and CDR2 (germline): MNHEY, SVGEGT.

In its sample, this clonotype was seen a few times. The rearrangement uses TRBV4-3 and TRBJ1-2; D possibly corresponds to TRBD1 (6 bases). The V gene lost 4 bases and the J gene lost 4 bases, with 22 bases spanning the gap. Germline V gene lookup returns CDR1 LGHNA and CDR2 YSLEER. The CDR3 extends over 17 amino acids. Here the CDR3 reads CASSPSRRQDRFYGYTF. As DNA, the CDR3 is TGCGCCAGCAGCCCCTCAAGACGACAGGACCGCTTCTATGGCTACACCTTC.

V and J are TRBV5-1 and TRBJ2-5; D perhaps matches TRBD2 (6 bases). Germline V gene lookup returns CDR1 SGHRS and CDR2 YFSETQ. Trimming removed 4 bases at V and 2 bases at J, with 18 bases between. CDR3 length: 16 residues. The CDR3 DNA is TGCGCCAGCAGCCGGGGGTCGTTGAGCGGACAAGAGACCCAGTACTTC. This translates into CASSRGSLSGQETQYF.

This sequence joins TRBV28 and TRBJ1-1, with 9 bases identical to TRBD1. This CDR3 is 15 amino acids long. Germline CDR1 is MDHEN and CDR2 is SYDVKM. V lost 7 bases, J lost 5 bases, and 11 bases stayed unmatched. The CDR3 loop reads CASIPGQGWETEAFF. The CDR3 region has the DNA TGTGCCAGCATTCCGGGACAGGGATGGGAGACTGAAGCTTTCTTT.

In this sample, this clonotype turned up many times. CDR3 amino acids: CSASTSTEAFF. The CDR3 region has the DNA TGCAGTGCGTCGACGTCCACTGAAGCTTTCTTT. The V and J genes are TRBV20-1 and TRBJ1-1, with unresolved D. Germline V gives CDR1 DFQATT, CDR2 SNEGSKA (reference sequence). The CDR3 totals 11 residues. With 6 bases removed from V and 4 bases from J, the gap between germline ends came to 9 bases.

J is TRBJ2-2 and V is TRBV3-1; possibly TRBD1 for D (6 bases). The CDR3 has 17 residues. Germline V gene lookup returns CDR1 LGHDT and CDR2 YNNKEL (reference sequence). V was cut by 1 base and J by 6 bases, with 18 bases left in between. CDR3 loop: CASSQGGGRAGSGELFF. CDR3 in DNA: TGTGCCAGCAGCCAAGGAGGGGGAAGGGCAGGTTCCGGGGAGCTGTTTTTT.

This clonotype was found a few times. The J gene is TRBJ2-5, the V gene TRBV7-9; 8 nucleotides match TRBD1. The J segment lost 4 bases and the V segment lost 2 bases, leaving 6 bases of the junction unmatched. The CDR3 has 15 residues. In germline, CDR1 is SEHNR, CDR2 FQNEAQ (reference sequence). CDR3 coding DNA: TGTGCCAGCAGCTTACGAAGGACAGGGAGAGAGACCCAGTACTTC. This encodes CASSLRRTGRETQYF.

This chain links TRBV5-1 with TRBJ2-5; 15 nucleotides agree with TRBD2. This CDR3 is 19 amino acids long. The V gene's germline CDR1 is SGHRS and CDR2 YFSETQ. Trimming took 4 bases from V and 2 from J; bases not matched to a gene: 12. The CDR3 DNA reads as TGCGCCAGCAGCCGGGCAGGGACTAGCGGGGGGTCCAAACAAGAGACCCAGTACTTC. It encodes CASSRAGTSGGSKQETQYF. Full variable domain (missing parts from reference TRBV5-1 and TRBJ2-5): KAGVTQTPRYLIKTRGQQVTLSCSPISGHRSVSWYQQTPGQGLQFLFEYFSETQRNKGNFPGRFSGRQFSNSRSEMNVSTLELGDSALYLCASSRAGTSGGSKQETQYFGPGTRLLVL.

V usage is TRBV4-2 and J usage is TRBJ2-1, with 7 bases lining up with TRBD2. The germline CDR1 and CDR2 sequences are LGHNA and YNFKEQ. Trimming took 1 base from V and 6 from J; bases not matched to a gene: 6. The CDR3 is made up of 15 amino acids. DNA for the CDR3: TGTGCCAGCAGCCAAGCTGGCGGGGGAACCAATGAGCAGTTCTTC. Amino acid sequence: CASSQAGGGTNEQFF.

This clonotype was detected only a few times. The chain carries TRBV27 and TRBJ2-2; D gene ambiguous. V lost 0 bases and J lost 0, with 14 bases in between. The CDR3 runs to 18 residues. Germline lookup yields CDR1 MNHEY and CDR2 SMNVEV (reference sequence). CDR3 sequence: CASSLSVELIANTGELFF. The DNA of the CDR3 is TGTGCCAGCAGTTTATCTGTAGAATTAATCGCGAACACCGGGGAGCTGTTTTTT.

This clonotype showed up just a few times. The chain carries TRBV4-3 and TRBJ2-5; tentative D call: TRBD2 (7 bases). Per the germline V gene, CDR1 is LGHNA and CDR2 is YSLEER. V lost 0 bases and J lost 4, with 15 bases in between. CDR3 length: 16 residues. In nucleotides, the CDR3 is TGCGCCAGCAGCCAAGATTTAGGCGGGGGCGGAGAGACCCAGTACTTC. Residues: CASSQDLGGGGETQYF.

This chain uses TRBV11-2 with TRBJ2-3, with 11 bases matching TRBD2. Trimming removed 3 bases from V and 5 bases from J; junction bases left unmatched: 13. The CDR3 loop spans 18 amino acids. Germline V gene lookup returns CDR1 SGHAT and CDR2 FQNNGV. CDR3 in amino acids: CASSFVAGGPVSRDTQYF. CDR3 DNA: TGTGCCAGCAGCTTCGTAGCGGGGGGGCCCGTTTCCAGAGATACGCAGTATTTT.

The chain is built from TRBV6-5 and TRBJ1-6, with 7 nucleotides matching TRBD1. The CDR3 extends over 17 amino acids. The V gene's germline CDR1 is MNHEY and CDR2 SVGAGI. Losses at the gene ends were 2 bases for V and 7 bases for J; bases not matched to a gene: 11. The CDR3 DNA reads as TGTGCCAGCAGTTACCTTCGTGACAGGGCACCAAATTCACCCCTCCACTTT. It codes for CASSYLRDRAPNSPLHF.

The chain is built from TRBV29-1 and TRBJ2-5, with D possibly TRBD1 on 5 matching bases. V shed 1 base and J shed 2 bases, with 11 bases lying between them. This CDR3 contains 14 residues. Germline loops: CDR1 SQVTM, CDR2 ANQGSEA. Here the CDR3 reads CSVEVGERQETQYF. The CDR3 DNA reads TGCAGCGTTGAAGTAGGGGAACGGCAAGAGACCCAGTACTTC.

The rearrangement links TRBV21-1 to TRBJ1-3. TRBV21-1 is an annotated pseudogene. The CDR3 totals 14 residues. The CDR3 loop reads CASSKAAAGNTIYF. The CDR3 DNA reads as TGTGCCAGCAGCAAAGCCGCAGCTGGAAACACCATATATTTT.

This chain uses TRBV3-1 with TRBJ2-3, with 10 bases matching TRBD2. The CDR3 covers 19 residues. Germline CDR1 is LGHDT and CDR2 is YNNKEL (reference sequence). Unmatched junction bases numbered 11, after V lost 2 bases and J lost 0 bases. In nucleotides, the CDR3 is TGTGCCAGCAGCCAAATGAGCCCCAGCGGGGGGGCTAGCACAGATACGCAGTATTTT. It codes for CASSQMSPSGGASTDTQYF.

The CDR3 is CASSNRGSDTQYF. DNA of the CDR3: TGTGCCAGCAGCAACAGGGGGTCAGATACGCAGTATTTT. The rearrangement joins TRBV5-6 to TRBJ2-3; 8 bases are shared with TRBD1. The CDR3 spans 13 residues. The germline V gene has CDR1 SGHDT and CDR2 YYEEEE. V shed 4 bases and J 4 bases; nucleotides not matched to a gene: 2.

V gene TRBV4-1 combines with J gene TRBJ1-5; D possibly corresponds to TRBD1 (6 bases). Trimming cost V 1 base and J 4 bases, with 14 bases left between them. The CDR3 length is 16 residues. Germline V gene lookup returns CDR1 MGHRA and CDR2 YSYEKL. CDR3 residues: CASSQVPGAGNQPQHF. The CDR3, as DNA: TGCGCCAGCAGCCAAGTTCCGGGGGCAGGAAATCAGCCCCAGCATTTT.

This clonotype was detected a few times. This sequence may be a read error, since a much larger clone differs from it by one base. This chain joins TRBV7-3 and TRBJ2-2; 9 bases are shared with TRBD1. Germline CDR1 and CDR2: SGHTA and FQGTGA. V was clipped by 5 bases and J by 4 bases; unmatched bases: 5. The CDR3 totals 15 residues. The CDR3 loop reads CASSPGTGTTGELFF. DNA of the CDR3: TGTGCCAGCAGCCCCGGGACAGGGACCACCGGGGAGCTGTTTTTT.